One sample yielded the 27 T cell receptor beta chains listed below, sequenced in a study of cytomegalovirus exposure and HLA in healthy donors. With 60 Vbeta and 13 Jbeta primers, the PCR was carried out. Clones were read by immunoSEQ multiplex PCR, and TCRdb kept only the in-frame ones, dropping some. This table has 100,000 or so clones, roughly 82% appearing once. The material sequenced was PBMCs. These receptors were collected from a man aged 30 to 45 in good health and CMV-seropositive.

This rearrangement joins TRBV14 to TRBJ2-7; a weak D match, TRBD2 (5 bases). Germline V gene lookup returns CDR1 SGHDN and CDR2 FVKESK. With 5 bases removed from V and 0 bases from J, the gap between germline ends came to 11 bases. The CDR3 loop spans 14 amino acids. The CDR3 is CASSILDFSYEQYF. The CDR3 region has the DNA TGTGCCAGCAGCATATTGGACTTCTCCTACGAGCAGTACTTC.

The J gene is TRBJ1-2, the V gene TRBV19; D is ambiguous. CDR3 size: 12 residues. V was pared by 4 bases and J by 8 bases, with 11 bases between. Germline CDR1 and CDR2: LNHDA and SQIVND (reference sequence). The CDR3 DNA reads TGTGCCAGTAGTAGCGACTGGAGCGGCTACACCTTC. This translates into CASSSDWSGYTF.

The chain has TRBV7-2 and TRBJ1-2, with TRBD1 matching 10 bases. This CDR3 contains 14 residues. The V segment lost 3 bases and the J segment 5 bases; nucleotides outside the gene matches: 3. In germline, CDR1 is SGHTA, CDR2 FQGNSA. The CDR3 spells CASSFDRGLYGYTF. CDR3 sequence (DNA): TGTGCCAGCAGCTTTGACAGGGGGCTGTATGGCTACACCTTC.

The V and J genes are TRBV15 and TRBJ2-7, with D unclear. The better agreement between TRBJ2-5 and the DNA end casts doubt on the J call. Germline V gene lookup returns CDR1 LNHNV and CDR2 YYDKDF (reference sequence). This CDR3 contains 13 residues. The DNA of the CDR3 is TGTGCCACCAGCAGAACGGGTCTAGAGACCCAGTACTTC. It yields the protein CATSRTGLETQYF.

V usage is TRBV7-9 and J usage is TRBJ2-3; no clear D gene. Trimming left V 5 bases short and J 2 bases short, with 17 bases between. The CDR3 spans 16 residues. In germline, CDR1 is SEHNR, CDR2 FQNEAQ (reference sequence). The DNA of the CDR3 is TGTGCCAGCAGCCCTGAAAGCTTCCGTGCCACAGATACGCAGTATTTT. This encodes CASSPESFRATDTQYF.

This clone was observed a single time. The chain joins TRBV19 to TRBJ1-5, with 9 nucleotides matching TRBD1. The CDR3 length is 15 residues. V was pared by 5 bases and J by 3 bases, with 5 bases of the junction left unmatched. The germline V gene encodes CDR1 LNHDA and CDR2 SQIVND (reference sequence). The CDR3 spells CASSRTGASNQPQHF. The CDR3 DNA is TGTGCCAGTAGTCGGACAGGGGCCTCCAATCAGCCCCAGCATTTT.

The J gene is TRBJ1-6, the V gene TRBV19; 7 bases align to TRBD1. CDR3 length equals 15 residues. Germline V gene lookup returns CDR1 LNHDA and CDR2 SQIVND (reference sequence). The trim removed 4 bases at V and 7 bases at J, leaving 7 bases unmatched. CDR3: CASSTRDRGNSPLHF. CDR3 nucleotides: TGTGCCAGTAGTACCCGGGACAGAGGAAATTCACCCCTCCACTTT.

The CDR3 coding sequence is TGCGCCAGCACCTCGGACTTTCTTGGCTACACCTTC. Its translation: CASTSDFLGYTF. The rearrangement uses TRBV10-1 and TRBJ1-2; the D is unclear. Germline V gene data show CDR1 as WNHNN and CDR2 as SYGVQD (reference sequence). The CDR3 is 12 residues long. Between the trimmed V and J ends, which lost 7 bases and 7 bases, there was a span of 13 bases.

This chain joins TRBV28 and TRBJ2-7; 8 bases map to TRBD1. Per the germline V gene, CDR1 is MDHEN and CDR2 is SYDVKM. V shed 4 bases, J shed 2 bases, and the junction held 7 bases outside the gene matches. CDR3 size: 15 residues. The CDR3 DNA reads as TGTGCCAGCAGTTCCCCCCCCAGGGGGCCCTACGAGCAGTACTTC. This codes for CASSSPPRGPYEQYF.

V and J are TRBV7-9 and TRBJ2-7, with 8 bases aligning to TRBD1. Germline assignment: CDR1 SEHNR and CDR2 FQNEAQ (reference sequence). The CDR3 runs to 14 residues. The trim removed 6 bases at V and 4 bases at J, leaving 8 bases unmatched. The CDR3 DNA is TGTGCCAGCAGTTCGGACAGGGCGAGGTACGAGCAGTACTTC. It is translated as CASSSDRARYEQYF.

The CDR3 is CASSHRDRGSYEQYF. The CDR3 DNA reads TGTGCCAGCAGTCACCGGGACAGGGGATCCTACGAGCAGTACTTC. The chain links TRBV6-6 to TRBJ2-7; 10 bases match TRBD1. This CDR3 is 15 amino acids long. Germline CDR1 is MNHNY and CDR2 is SVGAGI (reference sequence). The ends lost 5 bases at V and 1 base at J; junction bases unmatched: 5.

This clone was recorded only once. This sequence joins TRBV5-1 and TRBJ2-1; 7 bases are a match to TRBD1. V shed 2 bases and J 6 bases; nucleotides not matched to a gene: 8. Germline-derived CDR1 and CDR2 are SGHRS and YFSETQ. The CDR3 runs to 15 residues. CDR3 sequence reads: CASSLGTAPGNEQFF. For the CDR3, the DNA is TGCGCCAGCAGCTTAGGGACAGCGCCCGGCAATGAGCAGTTCTTC.

This clone was seen only once. V and J are TRBV15 and TRBJ2-1; tentatively, D is TRBD1 (5 bases). The CDR3 runs 16 residues. V lost 5 bases and J 4 bases, leaving 18 bases between the germline ends. Germline V gives CDR1 LNHNV, CDR2 YYDKDF (reference sequence). The chain's CDR3 is CATSSQNFGAYNEQFF. The DNA for the CDR3 is TGTGCCACCAGCTCCCAGAACTTTGGGGCTTACAATGAGCAGTTCTTC.

The chain has TRBV14 and TRBJ1-1, with 7 bases fitting TRBD1. This CDR3 is 16 amino acids long. Trimming removed 5 bases from V and 3 bases from J; junction bases left unmatched: 12. Germline V gene lookup returns CDR1 SGHDN and CDR2 FVKESK. The CDR3, as DNA: TGTGCCAGCAGCGCTTGGGCAGGGGGTTCCGACACTGAAGCTTTCTTT. It yields the protein CASSAWAGGSDTEAFF.

The chain uses TRBV13 and TRBJ1-4, with 8 bases aligning to TRBD1. After removal of 4 bases from V and 7 bases from J, the junction contained 5 bases not matched to a gene. Germline V gene sequence: CDR1 PRHDT, CDR2 FYEKMQ (reference sequence). The CDR3 runs to 14 residues. CDR3 bases: TGTGCCAGCAGCTGGACAGGGATAGGTGAAAAACTGTTTTTT. Amino acid sequence: CASSWTGIGEKLFF.

As regards this clone: Compared with germline, one end of the junction differs, possibly owing to a read error. Within the sample, other DNA sequences also encode this same CDR3. The chain uses TRBV27 and TRBJ2-7; 8 positions match TRBD2. Germline V lookup: CDR1 MNHEY, CDR2 SMNVEV (reference sequence). This CDR3 contains 15 residues. This chain's CDR3 is CASSGLARTLYEQYF. The DNA for the CDR3 is TGTGCCAGCAGTGGACTAGCTAGAACCCTCTACGAGCAGTATTTC.

The chain is built from TRBV5-5 and TRBJ2-7, with 11 nucleotides matching TRBD2. Germline lookup yields CDR1 SGHKS and CDR2 YYEKEE (reference sequence). The CDR3 length is 13 residues. The V and J ends lost 5 bases and 3 bases, in that order; junction bases with no gene match: 1. The CDR3 region has the DNA TGTGCCAGCAGGGGGACTAGCGGCTACGAGCAGTACTTC. Translating gives CASRGTSGYEQYF.

In its sample, this clone was seen once. The genes are TRBV14 and TRBJ2-2; D is unresolved. Trimming took off 0 bases at V and 0 bases at J, with 17 bases between the two ends. Germline lookup yields CDR1 SGHDN and CDR2 FVKESK. There are 19 residues in the CDR3. CDR3 bases: TGTGCCAGCAGCCAAGATACGCTCTATTGGTCTGCGAACACCGGGGAGCTGTTTTTT. Amino acid sequence: CASSQDTLYWSANTGELFF.

This sequence joins TRBV6-5 and TRBJ2-5, with D possibly matching TRBD2 (6 bases). Deletions cut 6 bases from V and 5 bases from J, with 19 bases between. The CDR3 length is 15 residues. Germline CDR1 reads MNHEY; CDR2 reads SVGAGI. As DNA, the CDR3 is TGTGCCAGCAGCCTTCATCGCGGGGTTGTCGAGACCCAGTACTTC. Translating gives CASSLHRGVVETQYF.

The chain carries TRBV11-2 and TRBJ2-1; D gene ambiguous. The length of the CDR3 is 15 residues. V lost 0 bases and J 7 bases, leaving 13 bases between the germline ends. Germline assignment: CDR1 SGHAT and CDR2 FQNNGV. The CDR3 region has the DNA TGTGCCAGCAGCTTAGATCGAGGCCCCTGGAATGAGCAGTTCTTC. This codes for CASSLDRGPWNEQFF.

V and J are TRBV9 and TRBJ1-3, with no clear D. The germline V and J ends were trimmed by 1 base and 0 bases, with 8 bases remaining between them. Germline assignment: CDR1 SGDLS and CDR2 YYNGEE. The CDR3 spans 15 residues. In DNA form, the CDR3 reads TGTGCCAGCAGCGTACGGGGAGGCTCTGGAAACACCATATATTTT. It is translated as CASSVRGGSGNTIYF.

The chain uses TRBV5-1 and TRBJ2-3; D is uncertain. Trimming took 2 bases from V and 0 from J, leaving 10 bases between them. The CDR3 is 15 amino acids. Germline V lookup: CDR1 SGHRS, CDR2 YFSETQ. CDR3 DNA: TGCGCCAGCAGCTTAAGCTTACCTAGCACAGATACGCAGTATTTT. It is translated as CASSLSLPSTDTQYF.

This CDR3 reads CASSSTGPLSYNEQFF. In nucleotides, the CDR3 is TGTGCCAGCAGCTCGACAGGACCCTTATCCTACAATGAGCAGTTCTTC. The chain employs TRBV7-9 and TRBJ2-1; tentative D call: TRBD1 (6 bases). V lost 4 bases to trimming and J lost 1 base, with 14 bases between them. The CDR3 extends over 16 amino acids. Germline lookup yields CDR1 SEHNR and CDR2 FQNEAQ (reference sequence).

The J gene is TRBJ2-7, the V gene TRBV15; the D gene is possibly TRBD2 (5 bases). Germline lookup yields CDR1 LNHNV and CDR2 YYDKDF (reference sequence). V dropped 0 bases and J dropped 4 bases, with 19 bases sitting between them. This CDR3 spans 17 amino acids. The CDR3 DNA reads as TGTGCCACCAGCAGAGATAACTCCCCGGGGTCCCTATACGAGCAGTACTTC. Its protein product is CATSRDNSPGSLYEQYF.

This chain connects TRBV23-1 to TRBJ2-1; the match to TRBD2 covers 8 bases. Being an ORF, TRBV23-1 has a function that is uncertain. The length of the CDR3 is 17 residues. V lost 0 bases and J lost 7; bases outside the gene matches: 11. The CDR3 spells CASSQSMAAGGRNEQFF. In nucleotides, the CDR3 is TGCGCCAGCAGTCAATCGATGGCGGCGGGAGGACGGAATGAGCAGTTCTTC.

V and J are TRBV13 and TRBJ2-1; maybe TRBD2 (6 bases). CDR1 and CDR2 from the germline V gene are PRHDT and FYEKMQ (reference sequence). The germline V and J ends were trimmed by 5 bases and 7 bases, with 21 bases remaining between them. The CDR3 sequence is 16 residues long. The CDR3 spells CASSARRAVRVNEQFF. The CDR3 DNA follows: TGTGCCAGCAGCGCCCGGAGGGCAGTAAGAGTGAATGAGCAGTTCTTC.

This clone has a single count. This sequence joins TRBV28 and TRBJ2-7; D unresolved. Germline-derived CDR1 and CDR2 are MDHEN and SYDVKM. The CDR3 loop spans 13 amino acids. Trimming cost V 3 bases and J 1 base, with 7 bases left between them. The chain's CDR3 is CASSFNQSYEQYF. For the CDR3, the DNA is TGTGCCAGCAGTTTCAATCAATCCTACGAGCAGTACTTC.